These 13 T cell receptor beta chains share one sample of origin, sequenced in a study of shared clonotypes between healthy human individuals. Produced via immunoSEQ multiplex PCR; TCRdb's table is partial and in-frame only. The sample records a few million clones, 85% to 95% being singletons. Sequencing input: naive CD4+ T cells from PBMCs. As to subset: CD45RA+ positively selected. All receptors come from a man younger than 35 in good health. Some clones in this sample may be carry-over from other donors' samples.

The chain links TRBV7-9 to TRBJ1-3; D ambiguous. Germline V gene data show CDR1 as SEHNR and CDR2 as FQNEAQ (reference sequence). The CDR3 contains 13 residues. Trimming pared 6 bases from V and 0 bases from J, leaving 6 bases between. CDR3 sequence (DNA): TGTGCCAGCAGACCAGCCTCTGGAAACACCATATATTTT. Encoded protein: CASRPASGNTIYF.

Points on this clone: Additional DNA sequences in this sample encode the identical CDR3. The rearrangement joins TRBV4-1 to TRBJ2-3, with 11 bases lining up with TRBD2. The junction had 0 bases not matched to a gene; V was cut back by 1 base and J by 0 bases. This CDR3 spans 16 amino acids. CDR1 MGHRA and CDR2 YSYEKL come from the germline V gene. As DNA, the CDR3 is TGCGCCAGCAGCCAAGGGACTAGCGGGAGCACAGATACGCAGTATTTT. It is translated as CASSQGTSGSTDTQYF.

The J gene is TRBJ1-4, the V gene TRBV28, with D perhaps TRBD1 (6 bases). The germline V and J ends were trimmed by 7 bases and 8 bases, with 11 bases remaining between them. Germline values: CDR1 MDHEN, CDR2 SYDVKM. This CDR3 has 12 residues. The CDR3 is CASTQGQEKLFF. Written as DNA, the CDR3 is TGTGCCAGCACTCAGGGGCAGGAAAAACTGTTTTTT. Combining the CDR3 with reference TRBV28 and TRBJ1-4 gives the whole variable domain DVKVTQSSRYLVKRTGEKVFLECVQDMDHENMFWYRQDPGLGLRLIYFSYDVKMKEKGDIPEGYSVSREKKERFSLILESASTNQTSMYLCASTQGQEKLFFGSGTQLSVL.

CDR3 protein: CASSGTSLLAEQYF. CDR3 DNA sequence: TGTGCCAGCAGTGGGACTAGTTTGTTAGCCGAGCAGTACTTC. The J gene is TRBJ2-7, the V gene TRBV2; 7 positions agree with TRBD2. The CDR3 loop spans 14 amino acids. With V trimmed by 4 bases and J by 6 bases, 9 bases remained unmatched. CDR1 is SNHLY and CDR2 is FYNNEI in the germline V gene.

The CDR3 is CAITLGTGNTIYF. The CDR3 DNA sequence: TGTGCCATCACGTTGGGTACTGGAAACACCATATATTTT. This sequence joins TRBV10-3 and TRBJ1-3; no firm D call. Trimming took off 7 bases at V and 2 bases at J, with 9 bases between the two ends. Germline CDR1 reads ENHRY; CDR2 reads SYGVKD. The CDR3 spans 13 residues.

CDR3 bases: TGTGCCAGCACCAGAGGACAGAATAACTATGGCTACACCTTC. This encodes CASTRGQNNYGYTF. The chain recombines TRBV2 with TRBJ1-2; the D gene is possibly TRBD1 (6 bases). V lost 7 bases to trimming and J lost 1 base, with 13 bases between them. From germline, CDR1 is SNHLY and CDR2 FYNNEI. The CDR3 is made up of 14 amino acids.

J is TRBJ2-7 and V is TRBV2; TRBD2 agrees at 9 bases. V shed 5 bases, J shed 3 bases, and the junction held 8 bases outside the gene matches. The germline V gene has CDR1 SNHLY and CDR2 FYNNEI. The CDR3 covers 15 residues. The CDR3 DNA sequence: TGTGCCAGCAGTCCCGCTAGCGGGGCTGGCTACGAGCAGTACTTC. Translation gives CASSPASGAGYEQYF.

This clone has just a few counts. V usage is TRBV28 and J usage is TRBJ1-1; 7 nucleotides line up with TRBD1. The CDR3 sequence is 13 residues long. V gave up 8 bases and J gave up 10 bases; unmatched junction bases: 13. Germline CDR1 reads MDHEN; CDR2 reads SYDVKM. The DNA for the CDR3 is TGTGCCAGCCAACATGGGGGACAGCAGGGAGCTTTCTTT. It translates to CASQHGGQQGAFF.

This clone was recorded once. V and J are TRBV18 and TRBJ2-5, with 7 bases identical to TRBD1. V trimming: 6 bases; J trimming: 0 bases; junction bases outside the gene matches: 4. The CDR3 sequence is 14 residues long. Germline CDR1 KGHSH, CDR2 LQKENI. For the CDR3, the DNA is TGTGCCAGCTCTGGGACAGCGTACCAAGAGACCCAGTACTTC. It yields the protein CASSGTAYQETQYF.

This rearrangement joins TRBV5-1 to TRBJ2-5; TRBD2 might be the D (6 bases). The J call may be wrong; the DNA end is better matched by TRBJ2-7. This CDR3 contains 14 residues. The germline V gene has CDR1 SGHRS and CDR2 YFSETQ. CDR3 sequence: CASSFGASDYEQYF. The DNA for the CDR3 is TGCGCCAGCAGCTTCGGGGCTAGCGACTACGAGCAGTACTTC.

J is TRBJ2-4 and V is TRBV7-9; 7 positions agree with TRBD1. CDR3 length: 13 residues. Trimming cost V 5 bases and J 6 bases; bases outside gene matches: 4. The germline CDR1 and CDR2 sequences are SEHNR and FQNEAQ (reference sequence). This chain's CDR3 is CASSTGQRNIQYF. The CDR3 DNA reads as TGTGCCAGCAGCACGGGACAGCGAAACATTCAGTACTTC.

This chain joins TRBV19 and TRBJ2-2, with D possibly matching TRBD2 (5 bases). Trimming shortened V by 7 bases and J by 3 bases, and 15 bases separated the two germline ends. Germline-derived CDR1 and CDR2 are LNHDA and SQIVND (reference sequence). CDR3 length: 15 amino acids. CDR3 sequence: CASTVTGSHTGELFF. The CDR3 region has the DNA TGTGCCAGTACCGTTACGGGGTCGCACACCGGGGAGCTGTTTTTT.

This clone was found once. The V call is TRBV28, the J call TRBJ2-1; D gene uncertain. CDR1 MDHEN and CDR2 SYDVKM come from the germline V gene. V was shortened by 1 base and J by 9 bases, with 10 bases between the two germline ends. The CDR3 is made up of 13 amino acids. CDR3 DNA sequence: TGTGCCAGCAGTTTATTGTCAGCCCTTGAGCAGTTCTTC. Protein: CASSLLSALEQFF.